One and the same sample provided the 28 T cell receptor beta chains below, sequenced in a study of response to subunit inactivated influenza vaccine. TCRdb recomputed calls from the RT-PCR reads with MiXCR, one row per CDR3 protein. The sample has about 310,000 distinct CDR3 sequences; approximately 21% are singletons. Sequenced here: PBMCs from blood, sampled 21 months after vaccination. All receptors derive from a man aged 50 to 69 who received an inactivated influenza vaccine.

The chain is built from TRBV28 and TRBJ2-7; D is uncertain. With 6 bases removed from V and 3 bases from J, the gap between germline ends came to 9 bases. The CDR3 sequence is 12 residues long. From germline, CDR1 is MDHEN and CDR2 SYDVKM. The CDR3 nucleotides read TGTGCCAGCAGCTCATGGGACTACGAGCAGTACTTC. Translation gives CASSSWDYEQYF.

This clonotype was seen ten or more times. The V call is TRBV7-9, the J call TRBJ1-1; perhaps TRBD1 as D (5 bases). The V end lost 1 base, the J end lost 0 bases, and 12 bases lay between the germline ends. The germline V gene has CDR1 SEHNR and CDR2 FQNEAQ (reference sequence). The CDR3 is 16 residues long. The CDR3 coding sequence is TGTGCCAGCAGCTTAGGACAGTGGGATATGAACACTGAAGCTTTCTTT. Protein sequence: CASSLGQWDMNTEAFF.

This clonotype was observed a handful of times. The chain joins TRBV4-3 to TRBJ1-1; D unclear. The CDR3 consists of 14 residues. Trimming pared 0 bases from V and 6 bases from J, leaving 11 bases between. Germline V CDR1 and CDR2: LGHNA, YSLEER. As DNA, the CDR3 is TGCGCCAGCAGCCAAGACCGGTGGGAGCCTGAAGCTTTCTTT. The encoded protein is CASSQDRWEPEAFF.

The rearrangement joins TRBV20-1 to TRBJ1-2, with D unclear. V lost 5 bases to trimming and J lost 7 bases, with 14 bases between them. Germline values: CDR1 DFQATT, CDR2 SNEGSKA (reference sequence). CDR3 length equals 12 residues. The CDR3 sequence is CSAPPHMGGYTF. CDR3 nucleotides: TGCAGTGCTCCTCCCCACATGGGTGGCTACACCTTC.

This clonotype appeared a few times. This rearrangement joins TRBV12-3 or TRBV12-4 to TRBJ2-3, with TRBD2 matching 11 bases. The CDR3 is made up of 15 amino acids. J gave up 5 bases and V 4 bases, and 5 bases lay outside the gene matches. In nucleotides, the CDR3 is TGTGCCAGCAGTTCCCTAGCGGGGGGTGGAGATACGCAGTATTTT. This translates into CASSSLAGGGDTQYF.

The CDR3 sequence is CSARDGREQYF. CDR3 in DNA: TGCAGTGCTAGAGATGGAAGGGAGCAGTACTTC. The rearrangement links TRBV20-1 to TRBJ2-7; D is ambiguous. The CDR3 has 11 amino acids. Trimming pared 0 bases from V and 7 bases from J, leaving 7 bases between. CDR1 DFQATT and CDR2 SNEGSKA come from the germline V gene (reference sequence).

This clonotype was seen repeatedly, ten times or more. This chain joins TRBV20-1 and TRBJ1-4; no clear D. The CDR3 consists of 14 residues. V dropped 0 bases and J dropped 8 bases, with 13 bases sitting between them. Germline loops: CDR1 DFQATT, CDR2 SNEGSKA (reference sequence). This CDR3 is CSARDHGVGEKLFF. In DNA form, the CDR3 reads TGCAGTGCTAGAGATCATGGGGTGGGGGAAAAACTGTTTTTT.

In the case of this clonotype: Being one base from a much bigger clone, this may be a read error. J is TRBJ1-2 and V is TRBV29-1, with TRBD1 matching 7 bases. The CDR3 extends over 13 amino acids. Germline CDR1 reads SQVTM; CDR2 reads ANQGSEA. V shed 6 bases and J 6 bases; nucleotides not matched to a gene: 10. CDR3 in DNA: TGCAGCGTGCGGGACAGCGATCTCCATGGCTACACCTTC. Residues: CSVRDSDLHGYTF. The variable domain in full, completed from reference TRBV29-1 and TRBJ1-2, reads SAVISQKPSRDICQRGTSLTIQCQVDSQVTMMFWYRQQPGQSLTLIATANQGSEATYESGFVIDKFPISRPNLTFSTLTVSNMSPEDSSIYLCSVRDSDLHGYTFGSGTRLTVV.

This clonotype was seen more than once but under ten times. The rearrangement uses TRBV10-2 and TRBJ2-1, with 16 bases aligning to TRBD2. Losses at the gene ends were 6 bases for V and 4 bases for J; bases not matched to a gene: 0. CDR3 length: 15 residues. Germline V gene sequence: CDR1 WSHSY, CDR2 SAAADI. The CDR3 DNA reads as TGCGCCAGCAGGGGACTAGCGGGGGGGTACAATGAGCAGTTCTTC. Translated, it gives CASRGLAGGYNEQFF.

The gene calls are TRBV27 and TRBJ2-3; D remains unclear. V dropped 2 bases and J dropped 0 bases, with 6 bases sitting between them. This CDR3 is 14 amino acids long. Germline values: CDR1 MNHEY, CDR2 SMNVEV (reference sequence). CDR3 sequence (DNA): TGTGCCAGCAGTTTACGGGCTAGCACAGATACGCAGTATTTT. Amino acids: CASSLRASTDTQYF.

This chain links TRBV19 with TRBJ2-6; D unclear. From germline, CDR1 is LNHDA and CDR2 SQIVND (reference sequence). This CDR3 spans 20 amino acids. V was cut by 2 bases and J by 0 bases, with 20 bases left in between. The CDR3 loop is CASSIRPAGPSLSGANVLTF. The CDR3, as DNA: TGTGCCAGTAGTATAAGGCCCGCAGGTCCCTCCCTCTCTGGGGCCAACGTCCTGACTTTC.

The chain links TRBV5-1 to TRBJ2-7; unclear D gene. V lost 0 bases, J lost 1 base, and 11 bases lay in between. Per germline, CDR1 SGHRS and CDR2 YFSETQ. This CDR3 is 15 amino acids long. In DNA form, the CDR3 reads TGCGCCAGCAGCTTGGCCCCCTGGAGTTCCTACGAGCAGTACTTC. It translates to CASSLAPWSSYEQYF.

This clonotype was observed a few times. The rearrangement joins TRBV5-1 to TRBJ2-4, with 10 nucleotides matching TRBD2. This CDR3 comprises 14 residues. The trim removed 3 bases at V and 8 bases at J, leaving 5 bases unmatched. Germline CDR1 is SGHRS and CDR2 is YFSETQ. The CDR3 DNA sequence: TGCGCCAGCAGCTCGTCCGGGACTAGCGACATTCAGTACTTC. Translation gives CASSSSGTSDIQYF.

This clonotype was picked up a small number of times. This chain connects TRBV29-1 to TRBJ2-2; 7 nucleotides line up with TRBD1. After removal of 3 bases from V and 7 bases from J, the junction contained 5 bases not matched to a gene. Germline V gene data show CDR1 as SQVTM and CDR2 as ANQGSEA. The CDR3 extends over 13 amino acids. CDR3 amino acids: CSVDTGEGGELFF. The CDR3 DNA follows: TGCAGCGTTGATACAGGGGAAGGCGGGGAGCTGTTTTTT.

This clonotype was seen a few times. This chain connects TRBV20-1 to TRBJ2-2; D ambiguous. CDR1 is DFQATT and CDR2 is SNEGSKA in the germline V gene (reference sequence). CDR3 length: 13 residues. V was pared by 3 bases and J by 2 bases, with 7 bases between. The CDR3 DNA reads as TGCAGTGCTAGCCAGACTAACACCGGGGAGCTGTTTTTT. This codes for CSASQTNTGELFF.

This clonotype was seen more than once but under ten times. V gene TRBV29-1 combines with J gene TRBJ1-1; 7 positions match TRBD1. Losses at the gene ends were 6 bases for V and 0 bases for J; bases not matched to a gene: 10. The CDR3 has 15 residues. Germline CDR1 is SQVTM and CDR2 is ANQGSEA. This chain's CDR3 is CSVDLPGQMNTEAFF. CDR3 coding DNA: TGCAGCGTGGATCTCCCGGGACAGATGAACACTGAAGCTTTCTTT.

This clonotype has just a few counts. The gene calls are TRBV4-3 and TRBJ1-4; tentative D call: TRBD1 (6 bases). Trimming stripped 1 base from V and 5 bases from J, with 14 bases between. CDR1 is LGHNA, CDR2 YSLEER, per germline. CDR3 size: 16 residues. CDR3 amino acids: CASSQGNRALNEKLFF. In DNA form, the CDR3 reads TGCGCCAGCAGCCAAGGAAACAGGGCGCTAAATGAAAAACTGTTTTTT.

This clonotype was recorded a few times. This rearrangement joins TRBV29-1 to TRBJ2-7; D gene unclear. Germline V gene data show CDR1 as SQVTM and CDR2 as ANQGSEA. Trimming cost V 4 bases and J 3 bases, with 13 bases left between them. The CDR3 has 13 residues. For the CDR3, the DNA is TGCAGCGTTGTTTTGACATCGGACTACGAGCAGTACTTC. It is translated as CSVVLTSDYEQYF.

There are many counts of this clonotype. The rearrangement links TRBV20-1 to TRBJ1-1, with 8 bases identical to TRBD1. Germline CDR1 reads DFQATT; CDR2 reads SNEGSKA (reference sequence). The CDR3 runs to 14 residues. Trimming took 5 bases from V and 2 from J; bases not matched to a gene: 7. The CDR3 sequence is CSARTGNLNTEAFF. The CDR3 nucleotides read TGCAGTGCTCGGACAGGGAATCTCAACACTGAAGCTTTCTTT.

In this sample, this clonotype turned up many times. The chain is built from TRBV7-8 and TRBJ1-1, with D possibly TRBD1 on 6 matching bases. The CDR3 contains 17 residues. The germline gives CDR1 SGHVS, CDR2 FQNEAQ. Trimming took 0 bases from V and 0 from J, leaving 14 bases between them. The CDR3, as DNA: TGTGCCAGCAGCTTAGCTCAGGGGCGGCTGTTGAACACTGAAGCTTTCTTT. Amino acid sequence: CASSLAQGRLLNTEAFF.

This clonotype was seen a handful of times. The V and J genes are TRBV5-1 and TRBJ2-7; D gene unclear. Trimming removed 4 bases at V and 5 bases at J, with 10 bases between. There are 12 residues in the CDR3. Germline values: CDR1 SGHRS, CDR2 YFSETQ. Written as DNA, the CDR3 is TGCGCCAGCAGCAAAACGCTAGACGAGCAGTACTTC. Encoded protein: CASSKTLDEQYF.

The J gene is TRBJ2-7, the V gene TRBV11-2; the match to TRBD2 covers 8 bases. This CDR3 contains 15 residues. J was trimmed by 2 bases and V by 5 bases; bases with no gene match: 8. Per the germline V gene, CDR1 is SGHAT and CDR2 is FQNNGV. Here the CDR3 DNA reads TGTGCCAGCAGCCTTCTCCTCGGGGGGGCCTACGAGCAGTACTTC. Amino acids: CASSLLLGGAYEQYF.

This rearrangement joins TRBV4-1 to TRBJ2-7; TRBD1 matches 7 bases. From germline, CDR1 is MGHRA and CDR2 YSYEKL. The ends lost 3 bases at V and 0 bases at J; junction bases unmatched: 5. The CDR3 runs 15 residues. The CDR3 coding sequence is TGCGCCAGCAGCCAGCGACAGGGCTCCTCCTACGAGCAGTACTTC. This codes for CASSQRQGSSYEQYF.

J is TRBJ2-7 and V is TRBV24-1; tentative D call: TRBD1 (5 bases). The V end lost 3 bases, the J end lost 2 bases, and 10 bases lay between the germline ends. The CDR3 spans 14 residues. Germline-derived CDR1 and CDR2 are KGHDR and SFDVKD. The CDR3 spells CATSDATAPYEQYF. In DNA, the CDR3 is TGTGCCACCAGTGATGCGACAGCTCCCTACGAGCAGTACTTC.

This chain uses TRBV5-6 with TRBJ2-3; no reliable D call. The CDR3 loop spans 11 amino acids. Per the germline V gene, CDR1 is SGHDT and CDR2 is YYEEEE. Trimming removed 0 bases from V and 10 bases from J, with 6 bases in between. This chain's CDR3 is CASSLARAQYF. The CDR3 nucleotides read TGTGCCAGCAGCTTGGCCCGTGCGCAGTATTTT.

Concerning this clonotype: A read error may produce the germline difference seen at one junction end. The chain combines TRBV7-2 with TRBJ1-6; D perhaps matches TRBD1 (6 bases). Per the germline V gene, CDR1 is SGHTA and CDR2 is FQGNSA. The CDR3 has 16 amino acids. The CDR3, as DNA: TGTGCCAGCAGCTTATCGGGGGGCGTTTATAATTCAGCCCTCCACTTT. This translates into CASSLSGGVYNSALHF.

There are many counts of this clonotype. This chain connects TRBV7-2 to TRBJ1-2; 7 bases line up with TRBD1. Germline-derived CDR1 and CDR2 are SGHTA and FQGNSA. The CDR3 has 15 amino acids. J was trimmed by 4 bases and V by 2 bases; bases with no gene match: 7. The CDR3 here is CASSLRMGQIYGYTF. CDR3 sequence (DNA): TGTGCCAGCAGCTTACGAATGGGACAGATCTATGGCTACACCTTC.

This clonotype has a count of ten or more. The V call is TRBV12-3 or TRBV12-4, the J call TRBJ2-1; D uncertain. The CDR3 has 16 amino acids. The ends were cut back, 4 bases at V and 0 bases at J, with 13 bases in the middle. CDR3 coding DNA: TGTGCCAGCAGTTCCCGCACGGAGAGCTCCTACAATGAGCAGTTCTTC. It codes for CASSSRTESSYNEQFF.